A selection of T cell receptor beta chains follows, all from one sample in a study of T cell changes during pregnancy in multiple sclerosis. The repertoire was sequenced with immunoSEQ multiplex PCR; TCRdb's copy has only in-frame clones and lacks some. The profile covers around 100,000 clones, with 90% to 95% appearing a single time and about 3% taken by the ten largest. The source material was peripheral blood, sampled after pregnancy. All receptors come from a female donor with multiple sclerosis, enrolled in a pregnancy study. Both conserved end residues are trimmed from each CDR3. The order of the fields is CDR3 length, D gene, V gene, CDR3 protein. A D gene is named only where the DNA matches it firmly.

cdr3_length: 12; d_call: -; v_call: TRBV14; cdr3_aa: ASSQVPGVSGYT
cdr3_length: 12; d_call: TRBD1; v_call: TRBV7-8; cdr3_aa: ASSSTGRITEAF
cdr3_length: 13; d_call: TRBD1; v_call: TRBV12-5; cdr3_aa: ASGLVIQGATEAF
cdr3_length: 13; d_call: -; v_call: TRBV5-1; cdr3_aa: ASSNRTSMNTEAF
cdr3_length: 14; d_call: -; v_call: TRBV27; cdr3_aa: ASSLLGVIPTDTQY
cdr3_length: 11; d_call: -; v_call: TRBV25-1; cdr3_aa: ATSASKNTEAF
cdr3_length: 12; d_call: -; v_call: TRBV6-5; cdr3_aa: ASSRTASQETQY
cdr3_length: 12; d_call: TRBD1; v_call: TRBV18; cdr3_aa: ASSPDRVRSEAF
cdr3_length: 12; d_call: TRBD1; v_call: TRBV7-9; cdr3_aa: ASSSPDRAHEQY
cdr3_length: 9; d_call: -; v_call: TRBV6-5; cdr3_aa: ASRRQETQY
cdr3_length: 12; d_call: -; v_call: TRBV6-1; cdr3_aa: ASSDMGANSPLH
cdr3_length: 12; d_call: TRBD1; v_call: TRBV19; cdr3_aa: ASTPGQGSSPLH
cdr3_length: 13; d_call: TRBD2; v_call: TRBV7-9; cdr3_aa: ASRKRGGSTDTQY
cdr3_length: 12; d_call: TRBD1; v_call: TRBV9; cdr3_aa: ASSKTGDNSPLH
cdr3_length: 13; d_call: TRBD1; v_call: TRBV9; cdr3_aa: ASSRQGSPFDEQF
cdr3_length: 9; d_call: -; v_call: TRBV18; cdr3_aa: ASSGPEKLF
cdr3_length: 11; d_call: -; v_call: TRBV7-2; cdr3_aa: ASSLAAGPTTH
cdr3_length: 13; d_call: -; v_call: TRBV30; cdr3_aa: AWSPTEPGANVLT
cdr3_length: 14; d_call: TRBD1; v_call: TRBV6-1; cdr3_aa: ASSEAGTGTWDTQY
cdr3_length: 17; d_call: -; v_call: TRBV5-1; cdr3_aa: ASSFAGAGVHPNTGELF
cdr3_length: 14; d_call: TRBD1; v_call: TRBV7-2; cdr3_aa: ASSISQGRAKNIQY
cdr3_length: 11; d_call: -; v_call: TRBV19; cdr3_aa: ASSATSQETQY
cdr3_length: 13; d_call: -; v_call: TRBV6-5; cdr3_aa: ASSYSRIPGQPQH
cdr3_length: 13; d_call: TRBD1; v_call: TRBV27; cdr3_aa: ASSLTGGTWDGYT